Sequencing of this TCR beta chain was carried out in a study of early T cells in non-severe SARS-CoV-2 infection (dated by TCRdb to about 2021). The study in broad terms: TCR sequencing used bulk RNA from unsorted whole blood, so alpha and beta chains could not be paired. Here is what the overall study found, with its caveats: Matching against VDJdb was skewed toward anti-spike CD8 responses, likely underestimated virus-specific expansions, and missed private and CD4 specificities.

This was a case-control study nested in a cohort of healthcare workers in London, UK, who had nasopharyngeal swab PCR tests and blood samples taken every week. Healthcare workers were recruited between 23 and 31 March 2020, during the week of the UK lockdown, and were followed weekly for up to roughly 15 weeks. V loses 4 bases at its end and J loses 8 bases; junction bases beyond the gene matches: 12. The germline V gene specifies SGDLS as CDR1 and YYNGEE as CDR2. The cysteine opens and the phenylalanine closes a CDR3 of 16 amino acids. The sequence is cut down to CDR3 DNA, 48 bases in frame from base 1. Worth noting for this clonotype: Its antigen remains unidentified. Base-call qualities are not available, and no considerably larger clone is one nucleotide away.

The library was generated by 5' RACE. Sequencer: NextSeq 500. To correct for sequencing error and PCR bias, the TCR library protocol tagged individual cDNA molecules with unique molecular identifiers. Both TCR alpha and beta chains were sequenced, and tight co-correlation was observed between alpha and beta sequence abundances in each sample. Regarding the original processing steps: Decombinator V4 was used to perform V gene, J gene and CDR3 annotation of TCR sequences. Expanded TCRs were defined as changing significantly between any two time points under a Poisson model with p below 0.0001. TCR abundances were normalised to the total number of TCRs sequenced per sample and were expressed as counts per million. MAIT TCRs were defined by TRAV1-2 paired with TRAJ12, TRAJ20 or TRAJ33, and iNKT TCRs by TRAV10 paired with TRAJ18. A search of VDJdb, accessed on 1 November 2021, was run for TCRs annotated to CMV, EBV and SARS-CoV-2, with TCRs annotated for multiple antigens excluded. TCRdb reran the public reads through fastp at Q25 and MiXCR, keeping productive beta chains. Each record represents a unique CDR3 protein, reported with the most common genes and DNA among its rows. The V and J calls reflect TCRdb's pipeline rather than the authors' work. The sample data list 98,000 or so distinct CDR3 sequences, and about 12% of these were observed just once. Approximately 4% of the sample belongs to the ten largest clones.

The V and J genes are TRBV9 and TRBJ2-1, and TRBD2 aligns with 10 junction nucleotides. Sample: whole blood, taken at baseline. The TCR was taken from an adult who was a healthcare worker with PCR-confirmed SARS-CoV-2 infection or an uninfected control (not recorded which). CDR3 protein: CASSPSRVAGGHEQFF. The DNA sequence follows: TGTGCCAGCAGCCCCTCCAGGGTAGCGGGAGGACATGAGCAGTTCTTC.